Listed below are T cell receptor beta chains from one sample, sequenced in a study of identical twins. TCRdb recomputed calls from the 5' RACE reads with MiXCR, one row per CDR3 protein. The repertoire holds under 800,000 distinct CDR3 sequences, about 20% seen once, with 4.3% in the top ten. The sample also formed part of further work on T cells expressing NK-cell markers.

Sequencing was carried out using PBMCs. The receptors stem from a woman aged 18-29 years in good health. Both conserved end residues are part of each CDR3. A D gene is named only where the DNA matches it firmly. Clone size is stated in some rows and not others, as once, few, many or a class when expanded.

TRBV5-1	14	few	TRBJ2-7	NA	TGCGCCAGCAGCTTGGAGCCCGGGCACTACGAGCAGTACTTC	CASSLEPGHYEQYF
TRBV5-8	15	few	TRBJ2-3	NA	TGTGCCAGCAGCTTGGTGGGGGATGGCCTCGGGACGCAGTATTTT	CASSLVGDGLGTQYF
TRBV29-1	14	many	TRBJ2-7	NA	TGCAGCGGTGCGAACAGCCCCTTCTCCTACGAGCAGTACTTC	CSGANSPFSYEQYF
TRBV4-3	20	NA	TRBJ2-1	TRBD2	TGCGCCAGCAGCCAGCAGCCCCTAGCGGGAGGACTAATCACCTACAATGAGCAGTTCTTC	CASSQQPLAGGLITYNEQFF
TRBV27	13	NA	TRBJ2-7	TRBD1	TGTGCCAGCGGGCAACAGGGGGACTACGAGCAGTACTTC	CASGQQGDYEQYF
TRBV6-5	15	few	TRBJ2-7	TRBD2	TGTGCCAGCAGTTCCACCGGGACTATCTCCTACGAGCAGTACTTC	CASSSTGTISYEQYF
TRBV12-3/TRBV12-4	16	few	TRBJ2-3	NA	TGTGCCAGCAGTTTAGATCGGGCCCGCCCCACAGATACGCAGTATTTT	CASSLDRARPTDTQYF
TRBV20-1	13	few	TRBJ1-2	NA	TGCAGTGCTCTCGGGGACGACACGGTGGGCTACACCTTC	CSALGDDTVGYTF
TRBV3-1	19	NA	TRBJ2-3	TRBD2	TGTGCCAGCAGCCAAGATCCCCCCCTAGCGGGGGTATCCACAGATACGCAGTATTTT	CASSQDPPLAGVSTDTQYF
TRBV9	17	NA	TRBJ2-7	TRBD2	TGTGCCAGCAGCGTAGGACTAGCGGGGGGCTCATCCTACGAGCAGTACTTC	CASSVGLAGGSSYEQYF
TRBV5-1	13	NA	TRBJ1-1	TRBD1	TGCGCCAGCAGCCCCGGGACAGGGATTGAAGCTTTCTTT	CASSPGTGIEAFF
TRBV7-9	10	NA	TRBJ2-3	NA	TGTGCCACCAGCACAGATACGCAGTATTTT	CATSTDTQYF
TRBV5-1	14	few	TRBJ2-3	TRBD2	TGCGCCATTTCCAGCGGGAAGGGGACAGATACGCAGTATTTT	CAISSGKGTDTQYF
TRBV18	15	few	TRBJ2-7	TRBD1	TGTGCCAGCTCACCGGTTACAGGGGACTCCTACGAGCAGTACTTC	CASSPVTGDSYEQYF
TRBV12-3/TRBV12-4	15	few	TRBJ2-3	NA	TGTGCCAGCAGCTCCTCAGGGGCTGGCACAGATACGCAGTATTTT	CASSSSGAGTDTQYF
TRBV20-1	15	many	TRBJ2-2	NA	TGCAGTGCTAGAGATAGTGCGCAGTACACCGGGGAGCTGTTTTTT	CSARDSAQYTGELFF
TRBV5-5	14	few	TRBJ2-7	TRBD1	TGTGCCAGCAGCTTGACAGGGGAAAAGCACGAGCAGTACTTC	CASSLTGEKHEQYF
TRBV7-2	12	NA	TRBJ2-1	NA	TGTGCCAGCAGCTTAGTAGGAGATCGAGAAATCTTC	CASSLVGDREIF
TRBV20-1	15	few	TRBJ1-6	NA	TGCAGTGCAACGGGGGCCTTCTCCTATAATTCACCCCTCCACTTT	CSATGAFSYNSPLHF
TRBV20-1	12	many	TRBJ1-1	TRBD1	TGCAGTGCGAGCGACAGGGGGCCTGAAGCTTTCTTT	CSASDRGPEAFF
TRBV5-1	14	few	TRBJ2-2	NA	TGCGCCAGCAGCTTGATGGGGACCACCGGGGAGCTGTTTTTT	CASSLMGTTGELFF